One and the same sample provided the 21 T cell receptor beta chains below, sequenced in a study of CD8 T cells in ankylosing spondylitis. MiXCR was run by TCRdb on the 5' RACE reads, yielding one entry per CDR3 protein. The table includes 150,000 to 200,000 distinct CDR3 sequences, approximately 12% detected once. Sequencing was carried out using blood, either unsorted or a sorted T cell fraction (not recorded which). The receptors were gathered from a female donor with ankylosing spondylitis or in good health (not recorded which).

This clonotype was detected many times. The V call is TRBV20-1, the J call TRBJ2-2, with D possibly matching TRBD2 (6 bases). The CDR3 extends over 15 amino acids. The V gene's germline CDR1 is DFQATT and CDR2 SNEGSKA (reference sequence). V was shortened by 1 base and J by 3 bases, with 12 bases between the two germline ends. The CDR3 bases are TGCAGTGCTAGAGGGAGAAGGGAGGACACCGGGGAGCTGTTTTTT. It yields the protein CSARGRREDTGELFF.

On this clonotype itself: A much larger clone lies a single base off, so this may be a read error. V gene TRBV5-1 combines with J gene TRBJ2-6, with 12 bases that match TRBD2. This CDR3 region has 17 residues. Looked up from germline, CDR1 is SGHRS and CDR2 is YFSETQ. CDR3 nucleotides: TGCGCCAGCAGCCAGGGACTAGCGGGTGTAGGGGCCAACGTCCCGACTTTC. Its translation: CASSQGLAGVGANVPTF.

This clonotype was found many times. The V and J genes are TRBV5-1 and TRBJ1-5; TRBD1 matches 7 bases. With 4 bases clipped from V and 6 bases from J, the junction kept 7 bases outside the gene matches. The germline gives CDR1 SGHRS, CDR2 YFSETQ. This CDR3 is built from 14 residues. CDR3 bases: TGCGCCAGCAGCCCTACAGGGGAGGTTCAGCCCCAGCATTTT. The encoded protein is CASSPTGEVQPQHF.

The chain recombines TRBV18 with TRBJ2-7; 7 bases are shared with TRBD2. Germline V gives CDR1 KGHSH, CDR2 LQKENI. The CDR3 totals 15 residues. Trimming at V came to 3 bases and at J to 0 bases, leaving 5 bases not matched to a gene. For the CDR3, the DNA is TGTGCCAGCTCACCGCCTAGCGGCTCCTCCTACGAGCAGTACTTC. Its translation: CASSPPSGSSYEQYF.

This clonotype is medium-sized. This chain connects TRBV7-6 to TRBJ2-7; 10 bases are shared with TRBD1. V shed 5 bases, J shed 2 bases, and the junction held 3 bases outside the gene matches. CDR1 SGHVS and CDR2 FNYEAQ come from the germline V gene. The CDR3 loop spans 14 amino acids. The CDR3 loop is CASSLGTGAYEQYF. The CDR3 DNA is TGTGCCAGCAGCCTAGGGACAGGGGCCTACGAGCAGTACTTC.

This clonotype was seen repeatedly, ten times or more. V gene TRBV7-7 combines with J gene TRBJ1-5, with D unclear. This CDR3 has 13 amino acids. Germline V CDR1 and CDR2: SSHAT, FNYEAQ (reference sequence). Trimming pared 5 bases from V and 6 bases from J, leaving 11 bases between. For the CDR3, the DNA is TGTGCCAGCAGCCCTAGTCCTACTCAGCCCCAGCATTTT. The encoded protein is CASSPSPTQPQHF.

This clonotype was seen many times. This chain connects TRBV28 to TRBJ2-5; D unclear. V lost 1 base to trimming and J lost 5 bases, with 5 bases between them. The CDR3 loop spans 12 amino acids. Germline assignment: CDR1 MDHEN and CDR2 SYDVKM. The CDR3 here is CASSLSMETQYF. CDR3 DNA: TGTGCCAGCAGTTTATCGATGGAGACCCAGTACTTC.

The chain has TRBV11-3 and TRBJ2-1, with TRBD2 matching 7 bases. Germline trimming cut 4 bases from V and 5 bases from J; bases unmatched to any gene: 8. Germline V gene data show CDR1 as SGHNT and CDR2 as YENEEA. The CDR3 extends over 15 amino acids. The CDR3 sequence: CASSSPSGKNNEQFF. The CDR3, as DNA: TGTGCCAGCAGCTCCCCCAGCGGGAAGAACAATGAGCAGTTCTTC.

This clonotype was detected many times. The rearrangement links TRBV20-1 to TRBJ2-1; D may be TRBD1 (6 bases). CDR1 is DFQATT, CDR2 SNEGSKA, per germline (reference sequence). There are 14 residues in the CDR3. With 4 bases removed from V and 5 bases from J, the gap between germline ends came to 15 bases. The CDR3 region is CSAKVPQGHNEQFF. The CDR3 coding sequence is TGCAGTGCTAAGGTCCCCCAGGGGCACAATGAGCAGTTCTTC.

The V call is TRBV6-1, the J call TRBJ2-7; perhaps TRBD2 as D (5 bases). CDR3 length: 13 residues. CDR1 and CDR2 (germline): MNHNS, SASEGT. This chain's CDR3 is CGTGSGVGLEEYF. CDR3 in DNA: TGTGGCACGGGGAGCGGAGTGGGCTTAGAGGAGTACTTC.

The J gene is TRBJ1-4, the V gene TRBV25-1; D gene ambiguous. This CDR3 has 11 residues. V was shortened by 7 bases and J by 8 bases, with 8 bases between the two germline ends. Germline V gives CDR1 MGHDK, CDR2 SYGVNS. The CDR3 DNA reads TGTGCCAGCACCGGAGCCGAAAAACTGTTTTTT. Protein sequence: CASTGAEKLFF.

This clonotype has only a few counts. This chain uses TRBV20-1 with TRBJ2-1; 14 nucleotides line up with TRBD2. Germline CDR1 is DFQATT and CDR2 is SNEGSKA (reference sequence). V lost 0 bases, J lost 8 bases, and 9 bases stayed unmatched. The CDR3 runs to 17 residues. CDR3 region: CSARDVRGLAGAHEQFF. The CDR3 DNA is TGCAGTGCTAGAGATGTCAGGGGACTAGCGGGAGCCCATGAGCAGTTCTTC.

This chain uses TRBV7-2 with TRBJ2-3; 7 bases are a match to TRBD2. The V gene's germline CDR1 is SGHTA and CDR2 FQGNSA. Trimming took 10 bases from V and 2 from J; bases not matched to a gene: 15. The CDR3 sequence is 16 residues long. The CDR3 DNA sequence: TGTGCCATCCCAGTGGTCCGAGCGGGGTACACAGATACGCAGTATTTT. It translates to CAIPVVRAGYTDTQYF.

This clonotype was seen repeatedly, ten times or more. J is TRBJ1-6 and V is TRBV4-3, with D possibly being TRBD1 (6 bases). Germline V CDR1 and CDR2: LGHNA, YSLEER. There are 16 residues in the CDR3. V was cut by 1 base and J by 10 bases, with 17 bases left in between. The CDR3: CASSQAARDIGSPLHF. The CDR3 DNA is TGCGCCAGCAGCCAAGCGGCCCGGGACATAGGCTCACCCCTCCACTTT.

This clonotype was detected only a few times. The gene calls are TRBV12-3 or TRBV12-4 and TRBJ1-2, with 9 bases that match TRBD1. The CDR3 loop spans 14 amino acids. V dropped 2 bases and J dropped 4; count of bases not matched to a gene: 2. This CDR3 reads CASSLWDRVYGYTF. CDR3 DNA sequence: TGTGCCAGCAGTTTATGGGACAGGGTCTATGGCTACACCTTC.

This clonotype was counted ten times or more. The J gene is TRBJ2-5, the V gene TRBV19; 11 bases match TRBD1. Germline V gives CDR1 LNHDA, CDR2 SQIVND (reference sequence). J lost 4 bases, V lost 8 bases, and 6 bases had no gene match. This CDR3 contains 14 residues. The CDR3 DNA reads as TGTGCCAGTTCGGACAGGGGGCGCAGAGAGACCCAGTACTTC. This translates into CASSDRGRRETQYF.

This clonotype was observed many times. This chain uses TRBV5-1 with TRBJ2-7; D call uncertain. This CDR3 region has 14 residues. Germline-derived CDR1 and CDR2 are SGHRS and YFSETQ. V was trimmed by 3 bases and J by 6 bases, leaving 16 bases between them. CDR3 protein: CASSSTLEAGEQYF. The CDR3 coding sequence is TGCGCCAGCAGCTCAACCCTAGAAGCCGGCGAGCAGTACTTC.

This clonotype was recorded a few times. The chain has TRBV5-6 and TRBJ1-2; a possible D gene is TRBD1 (5 bases). Trimming pared 3 bases from V and 8 bases from J, leaving 14 bases between. The CDR3 runs 13 residues. Germline V gives CDR1 SGHDT, CDR2 YYEEEE. CDR3 nucleotide sequence: TGTGCCAGCAGCTGGCTCGAGGGGCAGGGCTACACCTTC. It codes for CASSWLEGQGYTF.

This clonotype was observed at least ten times. The CDR3 loop reads CASTANRVRGNEQFF. The CDR3 DNA reads as TGTGCCAGCACTGCAAACAGGGTACGGGGCAATGAGCAGTTCTTC. The J gene is TRBJ2-1, the V gene TRBV7-8; D might be TRBD1 (6 bases). Between the trimmed V and J ends, which lost 7 bases and 6 bases, there was a span of 19 bases. This CDR3 has 15 amino acids. Germline loops: CDR1 SGHVS, CDR2 FQNEAQ.

This clonotype came up many times. This chain links TRBV4-2 with TRBJ1-2; the D gene is possibly TRBD1 (5 bases). The CDR3 loop spans 16 amino acids. Per germline, CDR1 LGHNA and CDR2 YNFKEQ. V was cut by 1 base and J by 4 bases, with 16 bases left in between. The CDR3 region is CASSQVGGGSGYGYTF. CDR3 coding DNA: TGTGCCAGCAGCCAAGTTGGTGGGGGATCTGGCTATGGCTACACCTTC.

In nucleotides, the CDR3 is TGTGCCAGCAGTTTTCTAGCGGGAGCCTTCTACGAGCAGTACTTC. It encodes CASSFLAGAFYEQYF. V usage is TRBV6-2 or TRBV6-3 and J usage is TRBJ2-7; 10 nucleotides match TRBD2. CDR3 length: 15 amino acids. V shed 4 bases, J shed 3 bases, and the junction held 6 bases outside the gene matches. Germline CDR1 and CDR2: MNHEY and SVGEGT.